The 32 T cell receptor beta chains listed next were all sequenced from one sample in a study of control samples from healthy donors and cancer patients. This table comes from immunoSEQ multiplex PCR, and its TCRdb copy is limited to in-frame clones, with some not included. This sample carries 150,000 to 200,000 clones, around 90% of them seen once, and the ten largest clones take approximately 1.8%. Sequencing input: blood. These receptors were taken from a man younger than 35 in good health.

The CDR3 region is CASSVAPYPKDNEQFF. DNA for the CDR3: TGTGCCAGCAGCGTAGCCCCTTACCCCAAGGACAATGAGCAGTTCTTC. V usage is TRBV9 and J usage is TRBJ2-1; no clear D. Trimming left V 0 bases short and J 5 bases short, with 15 bases between. The germline CDR1 and CDR2 sequences are SGDLS and YYNGEE. The CDR3 runs to 16 residues. The variable domain in full, completed from reference TRBV9 and TRBJ2-1, reads DSGVTQTPKHLITATGQRVTLRCSPRSGDLSVYWYQQSLDQGLQFLIQYYNGEERAKGNILERFSAQQFPDLHSELNLSSLELGDSALYFCASSVAPYPKDNEQFFGPGTRLTVL.

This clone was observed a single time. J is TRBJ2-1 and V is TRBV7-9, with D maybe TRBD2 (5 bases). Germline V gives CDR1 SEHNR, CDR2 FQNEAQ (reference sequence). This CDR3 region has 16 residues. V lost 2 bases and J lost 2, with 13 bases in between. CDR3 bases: TGTGCCAGCAGCTTAAGGGCGGGCCTCACCTACAATGAGCAGTTCTTC. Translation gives CASSLRAGLTYNEQFF.

In DNA form, the CDR3 reads TGTGCCAGTGCGGCGGGGGGGACCTACAATGAGCAGTTCTTC. Translation gives CASAAGGTYNEQFF. The chain links TRBV19 to TRBJ2-1; 9 bases fit TRBD2. This CDR3 contains 14 residues. Per the germline V gene, CDR1 is LNHDA and CDR2 is SQIVND (reference sequence). The ends lost 8 bases at V and 2 bases at J; junction bases unmatched: 4.

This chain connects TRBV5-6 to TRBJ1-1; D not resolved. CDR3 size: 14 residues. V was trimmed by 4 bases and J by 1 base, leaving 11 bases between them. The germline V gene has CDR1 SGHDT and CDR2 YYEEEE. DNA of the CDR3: TGTGCCAGCAGCCTCCCAAGGTGGAACACTGAAGCTTTCTTT. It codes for CASSLPRWNTEAFF.

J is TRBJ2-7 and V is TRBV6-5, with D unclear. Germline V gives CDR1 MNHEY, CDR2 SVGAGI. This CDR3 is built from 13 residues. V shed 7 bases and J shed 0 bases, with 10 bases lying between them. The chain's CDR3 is CASNAASSYEQYF. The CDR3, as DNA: TGTGCCAGCAATGCCGCCAGCTCCTACGAGCAGTACTTC.

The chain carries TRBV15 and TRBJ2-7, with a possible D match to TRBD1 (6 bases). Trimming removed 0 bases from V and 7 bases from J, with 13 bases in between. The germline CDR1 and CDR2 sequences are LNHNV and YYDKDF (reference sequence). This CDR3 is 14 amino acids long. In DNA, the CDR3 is TGTGCCACCAGCAGAGAAGGGTCAGGGGTTGAGCAGTACTTC. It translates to CATSREGSGVEQYF.

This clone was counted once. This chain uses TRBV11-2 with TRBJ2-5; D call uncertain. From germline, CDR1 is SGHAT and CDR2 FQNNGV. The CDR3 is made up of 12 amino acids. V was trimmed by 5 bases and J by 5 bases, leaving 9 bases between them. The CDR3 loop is CASSGSSETQYF. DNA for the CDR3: TGTGCCAGCAGCGGATCGTCGGAGACCCAGTACTTC.

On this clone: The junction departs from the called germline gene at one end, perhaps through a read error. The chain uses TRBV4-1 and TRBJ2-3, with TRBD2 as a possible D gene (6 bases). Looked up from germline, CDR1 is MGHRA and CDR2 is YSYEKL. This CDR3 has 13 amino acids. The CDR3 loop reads CASSQDTGDTRYF. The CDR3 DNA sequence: TGCGCCAGCAGCCAAGATACGGGAGATACGCGGTATTTT.

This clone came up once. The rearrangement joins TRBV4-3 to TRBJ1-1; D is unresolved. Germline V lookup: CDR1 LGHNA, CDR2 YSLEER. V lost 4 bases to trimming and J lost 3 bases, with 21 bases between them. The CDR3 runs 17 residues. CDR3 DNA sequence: TGCGCCAGCAGCCCCTACGGACTTGGAAGGACGGACACTGAAGCTTTCTTT. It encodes CASSPYGLGRTDTEAFF.

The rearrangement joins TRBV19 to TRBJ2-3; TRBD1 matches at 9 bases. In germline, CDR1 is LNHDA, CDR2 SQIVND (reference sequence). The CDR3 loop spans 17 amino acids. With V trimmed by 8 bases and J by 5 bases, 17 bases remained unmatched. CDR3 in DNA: TGTGCCAGTTCCACTGCCGTACCGGGACAGGGAGTAGATACGCAGTATTTT. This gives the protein CASSTAVPGQGVDTQYF.

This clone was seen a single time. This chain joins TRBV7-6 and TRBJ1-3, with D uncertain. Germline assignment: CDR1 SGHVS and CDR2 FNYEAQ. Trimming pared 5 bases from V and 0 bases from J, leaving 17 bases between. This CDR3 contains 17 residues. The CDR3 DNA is TGTGCCAGCAGCCCCGTGGGCAGCGGGTTCTCTGGAAACACCATATATTTT. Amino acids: CASSPVGSGFSGNTIYF.

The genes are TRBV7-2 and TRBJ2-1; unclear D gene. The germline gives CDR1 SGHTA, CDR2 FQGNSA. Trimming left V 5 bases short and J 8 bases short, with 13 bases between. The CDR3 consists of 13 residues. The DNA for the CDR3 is TGTGCCAGCAGCCAGAGTTATGTCCATGAGCAGTTCTTC. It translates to CASSQSYVHEQFF.

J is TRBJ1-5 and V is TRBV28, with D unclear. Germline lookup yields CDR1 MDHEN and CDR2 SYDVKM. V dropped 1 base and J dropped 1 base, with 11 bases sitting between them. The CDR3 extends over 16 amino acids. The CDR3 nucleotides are TGTGCCAGCAGTTTATTGGCAAGGATGAGCAATCAGCCCCAGCATTTT. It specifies CASSLLARMSNQPQHF.

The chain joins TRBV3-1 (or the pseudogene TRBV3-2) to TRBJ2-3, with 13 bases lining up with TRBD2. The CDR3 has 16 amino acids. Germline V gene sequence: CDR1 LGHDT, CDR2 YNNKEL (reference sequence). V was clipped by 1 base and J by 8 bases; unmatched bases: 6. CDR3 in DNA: TGTGCCAGCAGCCAAGCGACTAGCGGGGGGCACGGTACGCAGTATTTT. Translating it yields CASSQATSGGHGTQYF.

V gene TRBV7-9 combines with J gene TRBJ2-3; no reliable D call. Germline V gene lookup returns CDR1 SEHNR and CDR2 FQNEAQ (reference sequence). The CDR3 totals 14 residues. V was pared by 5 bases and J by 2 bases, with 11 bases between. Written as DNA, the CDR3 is TGTGCCAGCAGCCTACTAACCATCACAGATACGCAGTATTTT. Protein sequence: CASSLLTITDTQYF.

The CDR3 is CASSLQRPEVETQYF. The CDR3 DNA follows: TGTGCCAGCAGCCTACAGAGACCCGAAGTGGAGACCCAGTACTTC. This chain links TRBV3-1 (or the pseudogene TRBV3-2) with TRBJ2-5; no clear D gene. The CDR3 loop spans 15 amino acids. The V gene lost 4 bases and the J gene lost 5 bases, with 17 bases spanning the gap. Looked up from germline, CDR1 is LGHDT and CDR2 is YNNKEL (reference sequence).

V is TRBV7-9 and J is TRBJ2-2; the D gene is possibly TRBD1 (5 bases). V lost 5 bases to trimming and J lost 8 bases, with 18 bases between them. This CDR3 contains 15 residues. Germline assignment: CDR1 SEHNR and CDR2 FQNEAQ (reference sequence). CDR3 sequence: CASSPLGAQAGELFF. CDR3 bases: TGTGCCAGCAGCCCCTTAGGGGCGCAGGCTGGGGAGCTGTTTTTT. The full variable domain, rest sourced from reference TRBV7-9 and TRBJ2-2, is DTGVSQNPRHKITKRGQNVTFRCDPISEHNRLYWYRQTLGQGPEFLTYFQNEAQLEKSRLLSDRFSAERPKGSFSTLEIQRTEQGDSAMYLCASSPLGAQAGELFFGEGSRLTVL.

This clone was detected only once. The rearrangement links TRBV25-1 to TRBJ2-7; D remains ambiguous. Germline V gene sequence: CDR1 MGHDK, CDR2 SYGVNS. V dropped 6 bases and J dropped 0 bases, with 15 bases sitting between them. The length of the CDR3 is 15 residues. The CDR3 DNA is TGTGCCAGCAGCGATCCTGGGGATTTCTCCTACGAGCAGTACTTC. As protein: CASSDPGDFSYEQYF.

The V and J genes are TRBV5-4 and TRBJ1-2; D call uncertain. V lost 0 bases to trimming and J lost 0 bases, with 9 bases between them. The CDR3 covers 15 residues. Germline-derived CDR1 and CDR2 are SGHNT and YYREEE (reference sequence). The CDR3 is CASSLDMGTNYGYTF. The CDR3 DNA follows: TGTGCCAGCAGCTTGGATATGGGAACTAACTATGGCTACACCTTC.

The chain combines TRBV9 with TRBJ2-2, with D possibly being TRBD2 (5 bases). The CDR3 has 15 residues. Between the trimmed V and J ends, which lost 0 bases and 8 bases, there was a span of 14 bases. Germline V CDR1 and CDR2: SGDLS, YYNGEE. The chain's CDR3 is CASSVAIEGPGELFF. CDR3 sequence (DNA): TGTGCCAGCAGCGTAGCTATTGAGGGTCCTGGGGAGCTGTTTTTT.

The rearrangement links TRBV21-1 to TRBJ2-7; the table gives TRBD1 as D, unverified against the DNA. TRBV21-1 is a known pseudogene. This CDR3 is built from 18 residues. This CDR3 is CASSKVRVDRGRSYEQYF. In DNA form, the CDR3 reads TGTGCCAGCAGCAAAGTAAGGGTAGACAGGGGAAGGTCCTACGAGCAGTACTTC.

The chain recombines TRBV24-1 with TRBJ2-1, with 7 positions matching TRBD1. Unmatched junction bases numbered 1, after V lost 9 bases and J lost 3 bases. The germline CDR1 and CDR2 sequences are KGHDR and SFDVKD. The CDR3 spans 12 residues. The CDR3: CATGTDYNEQFF. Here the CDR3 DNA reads TGTGCCACCGGGACAGACTACAATGAGCAGTTCTTC.

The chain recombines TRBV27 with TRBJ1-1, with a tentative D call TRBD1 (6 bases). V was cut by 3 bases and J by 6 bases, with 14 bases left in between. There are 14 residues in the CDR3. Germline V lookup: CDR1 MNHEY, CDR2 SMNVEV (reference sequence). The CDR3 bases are TGTGCCAGCAGTTTCAACCCCTCAGGGGCTGAAGCTTTCTTT. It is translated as CASSFNPSGAEAFF.

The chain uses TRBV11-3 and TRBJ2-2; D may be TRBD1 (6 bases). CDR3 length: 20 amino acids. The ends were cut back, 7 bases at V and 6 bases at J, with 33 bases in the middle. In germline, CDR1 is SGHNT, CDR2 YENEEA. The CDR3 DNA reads TGTGCCAGCATCGCCCCGGTTTGGACAGAGATGACCCGGGCTCCCGGGGAGCTGTTTTTT. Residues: CASIAPVWTEMTRAPGELFF.

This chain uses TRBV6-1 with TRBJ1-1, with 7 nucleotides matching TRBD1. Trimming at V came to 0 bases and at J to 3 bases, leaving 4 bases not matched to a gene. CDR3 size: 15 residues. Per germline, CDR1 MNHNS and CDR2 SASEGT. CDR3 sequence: CASSEAKGQYTEAFF. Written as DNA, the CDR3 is TGTGCCAGCAGTGAAGCGAAGGGACAGTACACTGAAGCTTTCTTT.

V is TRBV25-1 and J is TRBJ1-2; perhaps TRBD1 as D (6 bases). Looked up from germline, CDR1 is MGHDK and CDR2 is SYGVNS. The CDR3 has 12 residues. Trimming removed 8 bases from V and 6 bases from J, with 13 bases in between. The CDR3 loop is CASLGGGHGYTF. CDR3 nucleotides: TGTGCCAGCCTTGGGGGGGGCCATGGCTACACCTTC.

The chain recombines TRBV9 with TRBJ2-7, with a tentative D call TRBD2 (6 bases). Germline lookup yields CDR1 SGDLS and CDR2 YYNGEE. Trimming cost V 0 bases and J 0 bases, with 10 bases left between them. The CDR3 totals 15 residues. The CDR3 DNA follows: TGTGCCAGCAGCGTAGACTACGGGGGCTCCTACGAGCAGTACTTC. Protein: CASSVDYGGSYEQYF. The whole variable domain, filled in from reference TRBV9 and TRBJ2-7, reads DSGVTQTPKHLITATGQRVTLRCSPRSGDLSVYWYQQSLDQGLQFLIQYYNGEERAKGNILERFSAQQFPDLHSELNLSSLELGDSALYFCASSVDYGGSYEQYFGPGTRLTVT.

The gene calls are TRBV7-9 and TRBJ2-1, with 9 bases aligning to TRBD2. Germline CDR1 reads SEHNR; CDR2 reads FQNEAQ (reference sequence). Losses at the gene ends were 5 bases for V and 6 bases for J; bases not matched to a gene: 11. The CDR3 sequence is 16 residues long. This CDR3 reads CASSPRLAGDLNEQFF. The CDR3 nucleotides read TGTGCCAGCAGCCCTCGGTTAGCGGGGGACCTCAATGAGCAGTTCTTC.

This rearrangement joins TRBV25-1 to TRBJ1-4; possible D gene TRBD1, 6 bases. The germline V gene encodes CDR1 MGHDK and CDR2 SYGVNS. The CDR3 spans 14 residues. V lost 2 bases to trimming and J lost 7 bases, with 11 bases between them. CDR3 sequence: CASSERLQGEKLFF. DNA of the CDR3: TGTGCCAGCAGTGAAAGATTACAGGGTGAAAAACTGTTTTTT.

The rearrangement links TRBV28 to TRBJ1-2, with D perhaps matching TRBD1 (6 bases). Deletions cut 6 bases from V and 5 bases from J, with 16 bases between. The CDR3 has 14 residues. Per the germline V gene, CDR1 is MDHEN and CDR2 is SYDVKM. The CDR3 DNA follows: TGTGCCAGCAGCTCCCTACAGGGAAGTTATGGCTACACCTTC. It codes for CASSSLQGSYGYTF.

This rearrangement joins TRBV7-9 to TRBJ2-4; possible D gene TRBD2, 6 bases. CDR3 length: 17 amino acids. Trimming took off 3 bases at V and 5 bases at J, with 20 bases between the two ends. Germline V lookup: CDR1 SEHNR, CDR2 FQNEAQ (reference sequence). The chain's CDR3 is CASSFVWTQTGENIQYF. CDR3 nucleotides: TGTGCCAGCAGCTTCGTCTGGACACAAACGGGAGAAAACATTCAGTACTTC.

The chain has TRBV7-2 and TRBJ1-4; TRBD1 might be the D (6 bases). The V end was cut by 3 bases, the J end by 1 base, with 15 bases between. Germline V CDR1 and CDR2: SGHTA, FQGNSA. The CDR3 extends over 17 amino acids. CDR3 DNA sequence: TGTGCCAGCAGCTTGACTCCAGGGGTTCGAACTAATGAAAAACTGTTTTTT. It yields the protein CASSLTPGVRTNEKLFF.